This T cell receptor beta chain was retrieved from a study of T cells in Graves' hyperthyroidism and ophthalmopathy. The CDR3 consists of 13 residues. V was shortened by 4 bases and J by 0 bases, with 7 bases between the two germline ends. Findings and caveats of the study: Clonotypes that were expanded in thyroid above 0.001 mostly appeared in blood too.

TCR beta CDR3 region amplification was performed from RNA transcripts. HTBI primers drove first-round RT-PCR of the TCR CDR3. TCRdb passed the multiplex PCR reads through MiXCR, listing each CDR3 protein once. The profile shows a few hundred thousand distinct CDR3 sequences, roughly 18% of them singletons. This clonotype was counted at least ten times. What it binds is not known. Duration under 3 months, a NOSPECS grade of at least 4, and a Clinical Activity Score of at least 3 characterized the ophthalmopathy patients. The study excluded patients with uncontrolled infection, other autoimmune disease, pregnancy or lactation. PBMCs were derived from 10 ml fresh peripheral blood.

Sample: blood. The sequence was obtained from a woman in her forties with Graves' ophthalmopathy. J is TRBJ2-7 and V is TRBV12-3 or TRBV12-4, with D uncertain. Here the CDR3 DNA reads TGTGCCAGCAGTTACCAGAGCTCCTACGAGCAGTACTTC. Translation: CASSYQSSYEQYF.